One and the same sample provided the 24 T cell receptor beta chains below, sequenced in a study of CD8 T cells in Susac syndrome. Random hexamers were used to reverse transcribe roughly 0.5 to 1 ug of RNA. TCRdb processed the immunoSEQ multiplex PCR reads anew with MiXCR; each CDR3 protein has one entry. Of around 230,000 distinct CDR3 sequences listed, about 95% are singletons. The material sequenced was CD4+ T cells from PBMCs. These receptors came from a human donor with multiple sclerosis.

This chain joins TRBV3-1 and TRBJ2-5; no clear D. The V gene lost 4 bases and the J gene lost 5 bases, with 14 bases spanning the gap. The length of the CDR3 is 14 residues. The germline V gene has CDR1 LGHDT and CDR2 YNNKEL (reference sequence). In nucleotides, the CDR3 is TGTGCCAGCAGCCCCTCGGGTTTATGGGAGACCCAGTACTTC. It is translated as CASSPSGLWETQYF.

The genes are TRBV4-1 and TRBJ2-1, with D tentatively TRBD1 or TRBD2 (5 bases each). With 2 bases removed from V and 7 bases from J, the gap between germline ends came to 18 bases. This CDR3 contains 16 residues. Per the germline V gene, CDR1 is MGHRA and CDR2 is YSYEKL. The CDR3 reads CASSQLPGRDRNEQFF. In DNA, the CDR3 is TGCGCCAGCAGCCAATTACCGGGACGGGACCGAAATGAGCAGTTCTTC.

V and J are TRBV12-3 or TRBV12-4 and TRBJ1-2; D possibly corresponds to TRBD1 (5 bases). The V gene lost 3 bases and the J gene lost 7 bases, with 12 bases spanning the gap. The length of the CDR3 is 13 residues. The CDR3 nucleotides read TGTGCCAGCAGTTTTCCGACAGATAGTGGCTACACCTTC. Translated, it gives CASSFPTDSGYTF.

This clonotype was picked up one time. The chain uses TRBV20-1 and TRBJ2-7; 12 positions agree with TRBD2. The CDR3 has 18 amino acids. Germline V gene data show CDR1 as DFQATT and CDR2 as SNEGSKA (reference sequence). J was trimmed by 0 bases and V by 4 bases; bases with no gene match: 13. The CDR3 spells CSAMGLAGTLGISYEQYF. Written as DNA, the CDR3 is TGCAGTGCTATGGGACTAGCGGGCACCTTAGGGATCTCCTACGAGCAGTACTTC.

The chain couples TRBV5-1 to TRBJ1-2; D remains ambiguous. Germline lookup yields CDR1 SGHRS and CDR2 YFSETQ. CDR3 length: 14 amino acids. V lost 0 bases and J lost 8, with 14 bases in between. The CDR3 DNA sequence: TGCGCCAGCAGCTTGGAAGGAGCGGGGTTCGGCTACACCTTC. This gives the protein CASSLEGAGFGYTF.

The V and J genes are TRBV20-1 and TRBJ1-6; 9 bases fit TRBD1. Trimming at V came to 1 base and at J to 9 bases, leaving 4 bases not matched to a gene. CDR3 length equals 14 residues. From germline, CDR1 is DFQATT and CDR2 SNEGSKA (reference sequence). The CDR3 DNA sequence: TGCAGTGCTAGAGGGGGACAGGGCGTTTCACCCCTCCACTTT. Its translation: CSARGGQGVSPLHF.

DNA of the CDR3: TGCAGCGTTGTAGGGACTAGCGGTACCTACGAGCAGTACTTC. Its protein is CSVVGTSGTYEQYF. The rearrangement joins TRBV29-1 to TRBJ2-7; TRBD2 agrees at 11 bases. Germline assignment: CDR1 SQVTM and CDR2 ANQGSEA. The CDR3 is 14 residues long. Trimming at V came to 4 bases and at J to 2 bases, leaving 4 bases not matched to a gene.

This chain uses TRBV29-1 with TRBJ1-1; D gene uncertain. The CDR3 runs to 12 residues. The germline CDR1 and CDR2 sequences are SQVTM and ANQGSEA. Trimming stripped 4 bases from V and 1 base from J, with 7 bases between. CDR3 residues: CSVVEPNTEAFF. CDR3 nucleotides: TGCAGCGTTGTTGAACCGAACACTGAAGCTTTCTTT. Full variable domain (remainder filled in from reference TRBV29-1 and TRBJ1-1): SAVISQKPSRDICQRGTSLTIQCQVDSQVTMMFWYRQQPGQSLTLIATANQGSEATYESGFVIDKFPISRPNLTFSTLTVSNMSPEDSSIYLCSVVEPNTEAFFGQGTRLTVV.

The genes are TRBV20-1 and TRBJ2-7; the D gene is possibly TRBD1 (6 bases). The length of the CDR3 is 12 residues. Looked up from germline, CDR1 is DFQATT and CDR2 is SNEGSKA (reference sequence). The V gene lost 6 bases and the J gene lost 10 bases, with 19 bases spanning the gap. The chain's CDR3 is CSAQGHGVGQYF. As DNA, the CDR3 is TGCAGTGCGCAGGGACACGGGGTCGGACAGTACTTC.

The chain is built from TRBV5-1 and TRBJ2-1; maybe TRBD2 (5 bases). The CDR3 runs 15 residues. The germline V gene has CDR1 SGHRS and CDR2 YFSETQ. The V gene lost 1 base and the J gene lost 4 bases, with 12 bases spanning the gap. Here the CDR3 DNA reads TGCGCCAGCAGCTTGTTTCTCGGGGATTACAATGAGCAGTTCTTC. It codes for CASSLFLGDYNEQFF.

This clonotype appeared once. The CDR3 loop is CASSEGQLNEKLFF. As DNA, the CDR3 is TGTGCCAGCAGTGAAGGACAGCTAAATGAAAAACTGTTTTTT. The chain combines TRBV25-1 with TRBJ1-4, with a weak D call TRBD1 (6 bases). With 2 bases removed from V and 5 bases from J, the gap between germline ends came to 9 bases. The CDR3 sequence is 14 residues long. CDR1 MGHDK and CDR2 SYGVNS come from the germline V gene.

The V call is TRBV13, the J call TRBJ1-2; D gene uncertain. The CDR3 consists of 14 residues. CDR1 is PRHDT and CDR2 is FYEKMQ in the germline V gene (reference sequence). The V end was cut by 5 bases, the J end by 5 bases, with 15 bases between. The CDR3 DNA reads TGTGCCAGCAGCCAAAAGAATTTAGTATATGGCTACACCTTC. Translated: CASSQKNLVYGYTF.

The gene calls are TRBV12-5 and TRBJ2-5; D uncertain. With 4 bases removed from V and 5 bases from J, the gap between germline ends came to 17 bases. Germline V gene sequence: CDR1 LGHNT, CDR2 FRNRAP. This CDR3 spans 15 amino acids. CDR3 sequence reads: CASGSNPAPGETQYF. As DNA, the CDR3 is TGTGCTAGTGGTTCAAACCCCGCACCCGGTGAGACCCAGTACTTC.

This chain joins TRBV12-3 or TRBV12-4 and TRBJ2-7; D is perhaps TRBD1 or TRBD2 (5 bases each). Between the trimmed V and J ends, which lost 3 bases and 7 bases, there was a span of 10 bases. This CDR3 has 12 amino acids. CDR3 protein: CASSLGVEEQYF. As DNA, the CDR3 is TGTGCCAGCAGTTTGGGGGTGGAGGAGCAGTACTTC.

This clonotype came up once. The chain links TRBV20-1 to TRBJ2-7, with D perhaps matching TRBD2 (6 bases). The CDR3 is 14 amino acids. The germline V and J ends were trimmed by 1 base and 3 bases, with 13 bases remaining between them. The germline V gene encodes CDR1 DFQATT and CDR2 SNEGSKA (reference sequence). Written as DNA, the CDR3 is TGCAGTGCTAGAGCTGGGGGGAGAGTCTACGAGCAGTACTTC. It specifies CSARAGGRVYEQYF.

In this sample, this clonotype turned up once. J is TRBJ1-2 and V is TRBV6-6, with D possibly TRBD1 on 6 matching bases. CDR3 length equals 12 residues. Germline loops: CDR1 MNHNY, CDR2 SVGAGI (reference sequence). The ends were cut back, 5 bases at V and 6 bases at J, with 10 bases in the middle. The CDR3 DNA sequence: TGTGCCAGCAGTCAACACAGGGATGGCTACACCTTC. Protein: CASSQHRDGYTF.

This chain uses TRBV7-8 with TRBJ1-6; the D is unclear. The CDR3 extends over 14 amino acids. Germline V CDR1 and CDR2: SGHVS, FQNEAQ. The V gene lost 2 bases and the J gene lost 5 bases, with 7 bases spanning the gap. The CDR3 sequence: CASSLSGDNSPLHF. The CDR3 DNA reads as TGTGCCAGCAGCTTATCCGGGGATAATTCACCCCTCCACTTT.

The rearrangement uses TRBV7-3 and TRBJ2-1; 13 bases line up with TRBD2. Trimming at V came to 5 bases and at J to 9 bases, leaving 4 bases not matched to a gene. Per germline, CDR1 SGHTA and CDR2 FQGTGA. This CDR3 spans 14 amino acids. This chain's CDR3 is CASSVLAGGPEQFF. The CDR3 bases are TGTGCCAGCAGCGTACTAGCGGGAGGGCCTGAGCAGTTCTTC.

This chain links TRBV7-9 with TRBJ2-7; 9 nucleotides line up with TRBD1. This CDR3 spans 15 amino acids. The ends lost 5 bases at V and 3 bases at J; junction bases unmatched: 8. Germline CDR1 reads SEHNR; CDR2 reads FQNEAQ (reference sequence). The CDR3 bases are TGTGCCAGCAGCATCGGGACAGGGTTTGTCTACGAGCAGTACTTC. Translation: CASSIGTGFVYEQYF. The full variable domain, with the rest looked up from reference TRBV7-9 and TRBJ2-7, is DTGVSQNPRHKITKRGQNVTFRCDPISEHNRLYWYRQTLGQGPEFLTYFQNEAQLEKSRLLSDRFSAERPKGSFSTLEIQRTEQGDSAMYLCASSIGTGFVYEQYFGPGTRLTVT.

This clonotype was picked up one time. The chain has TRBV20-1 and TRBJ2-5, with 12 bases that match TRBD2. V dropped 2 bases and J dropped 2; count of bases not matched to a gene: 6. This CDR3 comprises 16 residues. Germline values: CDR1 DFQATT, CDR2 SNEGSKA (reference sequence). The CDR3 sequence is CSARPASGRVQETQYF. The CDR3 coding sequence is TGCAGTGCTAGACCGGCTAGCGGGAGGGTACAAGAGACCCAGTACTTC.

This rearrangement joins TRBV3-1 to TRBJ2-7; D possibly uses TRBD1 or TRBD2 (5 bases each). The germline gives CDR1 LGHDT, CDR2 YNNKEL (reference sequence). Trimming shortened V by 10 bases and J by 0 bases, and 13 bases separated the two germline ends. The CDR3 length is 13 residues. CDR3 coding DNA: TGTGCCACAGGGCGGGCTAGCTCCTACGAGCAGTACTTC. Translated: CATGRASSYEQYF.

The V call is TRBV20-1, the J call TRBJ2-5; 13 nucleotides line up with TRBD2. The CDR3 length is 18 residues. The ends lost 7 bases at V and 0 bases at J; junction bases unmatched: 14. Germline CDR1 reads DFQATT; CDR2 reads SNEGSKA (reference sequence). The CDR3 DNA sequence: TGCAGTGTTCGAGGACCCGGGACTAGCGGGACGTACCAAGAGACCCAGTACTTC. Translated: CSVRGPGTSGTYQETQYF.

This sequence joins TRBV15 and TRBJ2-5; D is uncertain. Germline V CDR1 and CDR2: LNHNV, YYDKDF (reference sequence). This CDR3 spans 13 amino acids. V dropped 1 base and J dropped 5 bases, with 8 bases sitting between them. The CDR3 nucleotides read TGTGCCACCAGCAGAGCCGCTTGGGAGACCCAGTACTTC. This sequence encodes CATSRAAWETQYF. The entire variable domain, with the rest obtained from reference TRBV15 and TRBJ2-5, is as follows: DAMVIQNPRYQVTQFGKPVTLSCSQTLNHNVMYWYQQKSSQAPKLLFHYYDKDFNNEADTPDNFQSRRPNTSFCFLDIRSPGLGDTAMYLCATSRAAWETQYFGPGTRLLVL.

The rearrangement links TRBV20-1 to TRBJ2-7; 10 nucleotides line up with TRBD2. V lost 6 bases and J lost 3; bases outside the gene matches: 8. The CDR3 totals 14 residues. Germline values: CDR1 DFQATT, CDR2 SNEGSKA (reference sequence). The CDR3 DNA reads TGCAGTGCCACAACCGGGACTAGCGTCTACGAGCAGTACTTC. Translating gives CSATTGTSVYEQYF.